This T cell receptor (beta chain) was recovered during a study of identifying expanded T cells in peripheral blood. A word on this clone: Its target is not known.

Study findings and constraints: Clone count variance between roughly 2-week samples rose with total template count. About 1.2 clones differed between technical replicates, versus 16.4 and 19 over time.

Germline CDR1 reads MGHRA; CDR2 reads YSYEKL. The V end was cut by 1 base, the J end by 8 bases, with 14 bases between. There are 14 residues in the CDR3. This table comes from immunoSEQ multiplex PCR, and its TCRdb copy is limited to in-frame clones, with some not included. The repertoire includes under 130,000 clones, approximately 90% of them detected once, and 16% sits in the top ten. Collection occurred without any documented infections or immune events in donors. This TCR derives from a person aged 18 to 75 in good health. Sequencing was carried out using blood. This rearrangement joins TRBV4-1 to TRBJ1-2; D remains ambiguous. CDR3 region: CASSQALMTGGYTF. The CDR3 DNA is TGCGCCAGCAGCCAAGCCTTGATGACGGGGGGCTACACCTTC.